This T cell receptor (beta chain) comes out of a study of CD8 T cells in ankylosing spondylitis (dated by TCRdb to the late 2010s). About the investigation overall: The study profiled T cell receptor beta repertoires in healthy donors and ankylosing spondylitis patients to find disease-linked TCR variants. The full study cohort comprised about 23 ankylosing spondylitis patients and 85 to 120 healthy donors. Samples of peripheral blood were taken, and for ankylosing spondylitis patients, synovial fluid was collected as well.

This clonotype showed up many times. Its antigen specificity is not known. The record has no base qualities; no much larger clone is one base away. TCRdb lists the instrument as Illumina HiSeq 2500. TCR beta libraries were prepared by quantitative 5'-RACE with molecular barcodes. Processing in the source paper ran as follows. A new computational method, built on a probabilistic model of VDJ rearrangement, was used to identify disease-linked TCR variants. Using fastp at Q25 and MiXCR, TCRdb reprocessed the public reads and kept productive beta chains. Rows are unified per CDR3 protein, each entry keeping the most common DNA and genes. The V and J calls were determined by TCRdb, not by the authors. The sample table shows some 270,000 distinct CDR3 sequences, and 15% to 20% are seen once. The top ten hold around 30% of the sample. The paper's findings and limits, for the study overall: The disease-linked clones were reported as significantly enriched in matched synovial fluid samples from ankylosing spondylitis patients. Some of the motif variants had been reported before in the synovial fluid and blood of reactive arthritis patients, a finding that suggests common disease-initiation mechanisms. Blood from ankylosing spondylitis patients appeared to be characterized by a TCR beta motif composed of roughly eight highly homologous amino acid variants. The disease-linked clones showed a CD8+ phenotype and occurred at relatively low frequencies in peripheral blood.

V is cut back by 0 bases and J by 6 bases, with 11 bases in the junction unmatched. The CDR3 covers 17 residues, taking in both the cysteine and the phenylalanine. Only CDR3 DNA is held: 51 bases, read in frame from base 1. According to the germline V gene, CDR1 reads LGHNA and CDR2 reads YSLEER. The sequenced sample consisted of blood, either unsorted or a sorted T cell fraction (not recorded which). This receptor was identified in a male donor with ankylosing spondylitis or in good health (not recorded which). The sequence is built from TRBV4-3 and TRBJ2-5, with 9 central nucleotides matching TRBD2. The DNA is TGCGCCAGCAGCCAAGACGGTACAGCGGGAGGATGGAAGACCCAGTACTTC. The translation is CASSQDGTAGGWKTQYF.